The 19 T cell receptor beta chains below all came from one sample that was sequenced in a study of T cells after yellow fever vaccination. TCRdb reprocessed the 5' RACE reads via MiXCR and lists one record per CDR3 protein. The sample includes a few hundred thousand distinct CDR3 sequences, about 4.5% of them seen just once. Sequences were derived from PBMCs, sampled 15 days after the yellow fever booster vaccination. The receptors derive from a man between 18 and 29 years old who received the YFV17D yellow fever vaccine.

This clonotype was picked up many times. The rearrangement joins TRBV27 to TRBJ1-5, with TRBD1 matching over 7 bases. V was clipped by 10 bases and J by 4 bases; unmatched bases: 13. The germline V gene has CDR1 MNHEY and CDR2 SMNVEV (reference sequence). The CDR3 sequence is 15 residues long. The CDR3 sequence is CATRGMKGVNQPQHF. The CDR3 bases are TGTGCCACCAGGGGGATGAAGGGTGTGAATCAGCCCCAGCATTTT.

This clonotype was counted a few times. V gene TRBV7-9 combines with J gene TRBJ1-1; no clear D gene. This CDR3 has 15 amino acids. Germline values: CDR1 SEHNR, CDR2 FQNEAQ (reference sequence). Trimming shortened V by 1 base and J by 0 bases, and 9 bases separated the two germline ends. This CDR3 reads CASSLVGSVNTEAFF. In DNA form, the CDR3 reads TGTGCCAGCAGCTTAGTTGGGTCGGTGAACACTGAAGCTTTCTTT.

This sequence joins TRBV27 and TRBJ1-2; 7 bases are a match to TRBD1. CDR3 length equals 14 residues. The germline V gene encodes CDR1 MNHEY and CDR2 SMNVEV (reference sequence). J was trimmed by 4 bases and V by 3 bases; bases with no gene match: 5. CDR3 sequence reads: CASSFSRTGYGYTF. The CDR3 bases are TGTGCCAGCAGTTTCTCACGGACAGGCTATGGCTACACCTTC.

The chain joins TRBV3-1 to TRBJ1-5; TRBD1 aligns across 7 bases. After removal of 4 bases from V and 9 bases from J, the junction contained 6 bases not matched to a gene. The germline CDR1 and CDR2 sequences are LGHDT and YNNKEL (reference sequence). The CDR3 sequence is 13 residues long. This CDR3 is CASSPQGVAPQHF. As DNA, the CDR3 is TGTGCCAGCAGCCCGCAGGGGGTGGCGCCCCAGCATTTT.

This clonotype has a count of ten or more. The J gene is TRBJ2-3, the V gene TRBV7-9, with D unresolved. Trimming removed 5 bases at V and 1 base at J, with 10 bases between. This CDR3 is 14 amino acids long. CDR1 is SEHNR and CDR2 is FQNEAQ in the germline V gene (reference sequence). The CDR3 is CASSHGGGTDTQYF. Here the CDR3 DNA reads TGTGCCAGCAGCCACGGTGGGGGCACAGATACGCAGTATTTT.

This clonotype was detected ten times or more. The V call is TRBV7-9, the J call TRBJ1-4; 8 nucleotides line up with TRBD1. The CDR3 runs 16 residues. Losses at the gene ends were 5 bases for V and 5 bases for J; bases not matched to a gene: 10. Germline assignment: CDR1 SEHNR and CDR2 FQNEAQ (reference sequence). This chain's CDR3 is CASSLTLGQGNEKLFF. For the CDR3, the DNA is TGTGCCAGCAGCCTTACCCTTGGACAGGGAAATGAAAAACTGTTTTTT.

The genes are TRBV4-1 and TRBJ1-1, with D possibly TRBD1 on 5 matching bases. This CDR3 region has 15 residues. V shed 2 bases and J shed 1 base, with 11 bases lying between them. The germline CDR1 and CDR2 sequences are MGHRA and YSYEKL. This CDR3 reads CASSQWQGGNTEAFF. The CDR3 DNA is TGCGCCAGCAGCCAATGGCAGGGAGGGAACACTGAAGCTTTCTTT.

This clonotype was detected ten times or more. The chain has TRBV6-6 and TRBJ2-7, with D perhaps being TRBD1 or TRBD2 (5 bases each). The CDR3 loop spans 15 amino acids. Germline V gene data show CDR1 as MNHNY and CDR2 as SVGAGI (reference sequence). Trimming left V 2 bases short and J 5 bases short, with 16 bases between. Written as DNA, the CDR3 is TGTGCCAGCAGTTACGGGGGTTTGGGGGACCACGAGCAGTACGTC. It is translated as CASSYGGLGDHEQYV.

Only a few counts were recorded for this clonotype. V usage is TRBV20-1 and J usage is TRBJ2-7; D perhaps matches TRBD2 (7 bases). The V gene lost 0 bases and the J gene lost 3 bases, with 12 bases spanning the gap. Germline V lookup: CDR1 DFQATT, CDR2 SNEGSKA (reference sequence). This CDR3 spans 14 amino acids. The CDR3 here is CSAREGEGHYEQYF. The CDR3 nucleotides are TGCAGTGCTAGAGAGGGGGAGGGACACTACGAGCAGTACTTC.

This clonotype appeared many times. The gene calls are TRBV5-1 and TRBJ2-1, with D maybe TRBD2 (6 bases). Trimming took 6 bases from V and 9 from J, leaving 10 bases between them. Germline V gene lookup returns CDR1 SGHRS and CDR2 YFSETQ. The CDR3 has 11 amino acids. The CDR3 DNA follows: TGCGCCAGCAAAGGGGAGGCTGAGCAGTTCTTC. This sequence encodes CASKGEAEQFF.

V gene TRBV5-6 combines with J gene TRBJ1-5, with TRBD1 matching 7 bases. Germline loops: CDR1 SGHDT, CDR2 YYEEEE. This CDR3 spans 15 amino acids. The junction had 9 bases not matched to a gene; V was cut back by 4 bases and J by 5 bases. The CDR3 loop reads CASSGTGDRHQPQHF. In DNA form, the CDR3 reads TGTGCCAGCAGCGGAACAGGGGATCGGCATCAGCCCCAGCATTTT.

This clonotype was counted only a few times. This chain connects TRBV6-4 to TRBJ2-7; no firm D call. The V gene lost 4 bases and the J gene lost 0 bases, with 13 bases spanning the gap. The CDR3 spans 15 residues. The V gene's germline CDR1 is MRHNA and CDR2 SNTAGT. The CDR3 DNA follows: TGTGCCAGCAGTGTGAGAGAGAGGAGCTCCTACGAGCAGTACGTC. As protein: CASSVRERSSYEQYV.

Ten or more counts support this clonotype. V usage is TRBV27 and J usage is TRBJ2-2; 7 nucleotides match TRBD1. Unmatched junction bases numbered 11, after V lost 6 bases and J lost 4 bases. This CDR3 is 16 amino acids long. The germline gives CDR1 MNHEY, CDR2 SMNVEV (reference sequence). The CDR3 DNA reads TGTGCCAGCAGACCCCTAACAGGGGTGGTCACCGGGGAGCTGTTTTTT. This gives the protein CASRPLTGVVTGELFF.

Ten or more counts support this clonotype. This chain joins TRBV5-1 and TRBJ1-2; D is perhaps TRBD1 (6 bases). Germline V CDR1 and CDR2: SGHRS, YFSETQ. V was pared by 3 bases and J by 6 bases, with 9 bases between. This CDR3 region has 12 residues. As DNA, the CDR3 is TGCGCCAGCAGCTCACAGGGAAATGGCTACACCTTC. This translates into CASSSQGNGYTF.

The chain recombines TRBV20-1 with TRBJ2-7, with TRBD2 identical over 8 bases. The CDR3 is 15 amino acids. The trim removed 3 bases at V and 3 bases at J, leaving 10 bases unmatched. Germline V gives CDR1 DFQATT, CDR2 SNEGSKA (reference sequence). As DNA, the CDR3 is TGCAGTGCTAGGACCCGGGGGGGGTTCTTCTACGAGCAGTACGTC. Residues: CSARTRGGFFYEQYV.

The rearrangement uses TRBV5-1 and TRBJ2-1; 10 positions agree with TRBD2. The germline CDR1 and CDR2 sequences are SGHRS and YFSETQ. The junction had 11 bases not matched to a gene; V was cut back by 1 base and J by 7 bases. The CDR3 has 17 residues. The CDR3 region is CASSLRIGAGGNNEQFF. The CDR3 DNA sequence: TGCGCCAGCAGCTTGAGAATAGGAGCGGGGGGGAATAATGAGCAGTTCTTC.

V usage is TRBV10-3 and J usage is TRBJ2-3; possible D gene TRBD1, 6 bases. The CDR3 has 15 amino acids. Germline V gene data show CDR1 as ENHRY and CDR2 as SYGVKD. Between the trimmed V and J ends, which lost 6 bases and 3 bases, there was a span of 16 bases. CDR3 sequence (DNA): TGTGCCATCAGCGACGGGACACGGAGTACAGATACGCAGTATTTT. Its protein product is CAISDGTRSTDTQYF.

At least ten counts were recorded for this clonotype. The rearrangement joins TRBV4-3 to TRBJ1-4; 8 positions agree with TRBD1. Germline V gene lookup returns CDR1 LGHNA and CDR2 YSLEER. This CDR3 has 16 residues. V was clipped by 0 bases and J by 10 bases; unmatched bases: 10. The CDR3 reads CASSQESIRGLGKLFF. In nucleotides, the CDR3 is TGCGCCAGCAGCCAAGAAAGTATCAGGGGGCTGGGAAAACTGTTTTTT.

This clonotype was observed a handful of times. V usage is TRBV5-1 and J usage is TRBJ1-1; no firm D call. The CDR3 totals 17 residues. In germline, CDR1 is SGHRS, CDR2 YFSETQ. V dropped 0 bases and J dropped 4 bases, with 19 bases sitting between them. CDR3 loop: CASSLGWAASFGTEAFF. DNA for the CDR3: TGCGCCAGCAGCTTGGGGTGGGCAGCCTCGTTTGGCACTGAAGCTTTCTTT. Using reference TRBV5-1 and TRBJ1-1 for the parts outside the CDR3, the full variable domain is KAGVTQTPRYLIKTRGQQVTLSCSPISGHRSVSWYQQTPGQGLQFLFEYFSETQRNKGNFPGRFSGRQFSNSRSEMNVSTLELGDSALYLCASSLGWAASFGTEAFFGQGTRLTVV.